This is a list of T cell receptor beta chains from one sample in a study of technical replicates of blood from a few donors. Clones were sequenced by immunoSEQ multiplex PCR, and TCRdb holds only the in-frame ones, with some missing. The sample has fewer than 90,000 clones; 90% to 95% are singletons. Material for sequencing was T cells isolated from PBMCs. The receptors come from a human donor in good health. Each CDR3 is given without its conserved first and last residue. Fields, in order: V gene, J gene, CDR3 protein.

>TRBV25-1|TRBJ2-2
ATELVSTGELF
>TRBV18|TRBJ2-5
ASSPPSQETQY
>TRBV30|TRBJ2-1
AWLQGAGQF
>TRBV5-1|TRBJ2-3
ASSYGTGTDTQY
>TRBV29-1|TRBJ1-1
SGTGTEHNMNTEAF
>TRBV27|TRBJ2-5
ASSPRLLAGETQY
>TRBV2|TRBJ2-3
ASKASGIWVVDTQY
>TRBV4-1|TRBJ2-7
ASSQVSQGGYEQY
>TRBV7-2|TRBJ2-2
ANNDRGTGELF
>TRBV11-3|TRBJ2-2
ASSATGTNTGELF
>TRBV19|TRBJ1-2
ASSAGGGYT
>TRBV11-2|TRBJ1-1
ASSLSAGTEAF
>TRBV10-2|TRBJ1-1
ASSESYTEAF
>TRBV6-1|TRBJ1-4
ASSEWGVEKLF
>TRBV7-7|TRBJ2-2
ASSPGNTGELF
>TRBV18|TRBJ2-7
ASSPPLQGIDEQY
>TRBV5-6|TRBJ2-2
ASSLGPAPADTGELF
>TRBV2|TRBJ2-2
ASNRGPGELF
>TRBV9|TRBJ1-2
ASSAGQGNYGYT
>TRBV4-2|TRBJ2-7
ASSQDWSGEQY
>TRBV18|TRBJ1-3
ASSPPGLKISGNTIY
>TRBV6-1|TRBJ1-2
ASSEAVQYYGYT
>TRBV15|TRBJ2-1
ATSRERETSFLHEQF
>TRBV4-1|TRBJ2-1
ASSPQESPYNEQF
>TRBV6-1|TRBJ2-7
ASSDLNYYEQY
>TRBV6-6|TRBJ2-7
ASSYGTGAYEQY